The text below deals with one T cell receptor (beta chain). Its antigen is unidentified. The sample comes from a study of OX40 agonist ivuxolimab in advanced cancers. About the study: Averaging 60 years in age, with a range of roughly 23 to 80, the cohort was around 83% male. Overall study results and limits: In general, CD8+ T cells held more expanded clones than CD4+ did, on average.

Only in-frame clones appear in the TCRdb table, and some are missing; sequencing was by immunoSEQ multiplex PCR. The sample lists roughly 92,000 clones, under 95% occurring once. This CDR3 spans 14 amino acids. V gave up 2 bases and J gave up 9 bases, with 14 bases separating them. In germline, CDR1 is MNHEY, CDR2 SMNVEV (reference sequence). The TCR sequence derives from an adult with an advanced solid tumor such as melanoma, head and neck, liver or kidney cancer. The V gene is TRBV27, the J gene TRBJ2-1; D not resolved. This specimen consisted of CD4+ or CD8+ T cells sorted from blood, obtained in a trial of the OX40 agonist ivuxolimab. CDR3 DNA: TGTGCCAGCAGTTTAAGAAACTGGGGTGCTGAGCAGTTCTTC. Encoded protein: CASSLRNWGAEQFF.